These 32 T cell receptor beta chains share one sample of origin, sequenced in a study of shared clonotypes between healthy human individuals. Clones were read by immunoSEQ multiplex PCR, and TCRdb kept only the in-frame ones, dropping some. This sample carries 850,000 to 1,100,000 clones, approximately 75% of them seen once, and the ten largest clones take 0.89%. The specimen was memory CD4+ T cells from PBMCs. The subset denotes: CD45RA-negative fraction. Source of these receptors: a man younger than 30 in good health. Some clones in this sample may be carry-over from other donors' samples.

The sample holds one count of this clone. The chain uses TRBV5-1 and TRBJ2-1; perhaps TRBD2 as D (5 bases). Trimming pared 0 bases from V and 2 bases from J, leaving 9 bases between. CDR1 is SGHRS, CDR2 YFSETQ, per germline. The CDR3 is made up of 15 amino acids. The CDR3 loop is CASSLGGLPYNEQFF. Here the CDR3 DNA reads TGCGCCAGCAGCTTGGGAGGGTTGCCCTACAATGAGCAGTTCTTC.

The CDR3 sequence is CASNRGSGANVLTF. CDR3 in DNA: TGTGCCAGTAACAGGGGCAGTGGGGCCAACGTCCTGACTTTC. V and J are TRBV5-4 and TRBJ2-6; TRBD1 matches at 7 bases. This CDR3 contains 14 residues. V was pared by 8 bases and J by 3 bases, with 5 bases of the junction left unmatched. CDR1 and CDR2 (germline): SGHNT, YYREEE (reference sequence).

The rearrangement uses TRBV11-3 and TRBJ2-5, with 8 bases that match TRBD1. V dropped 5 bases and J dropped 3; count of bases not matched to a gene: 2. The CDR3 extends over 13 amino acids. Germline loops: CDR1 SGHNT, CDR2 YENEEA. As DNA, the CDR3 is TGTGCCAGCAGCCCGGGACAGGAAGAGACCCAGTACTTC. Translated, it gives CASSPGQEETQYF.

This chain links TRBV7-9 with TRBJ1-5, with D possibly TRBD1 on 6 matching bases. In germline, CDR1 is SEHNR, CDR2 FQNEAQ (reference sequence). The germline V and J ends were trimmed by 5 bases and 7 bases, with 21 bases remaining between them. The CDR3 runs 16 residues. CDR3 sequence reads: CASSPRAQGKGQPQHF. The DNA of the CDR3 is TGTGCCAGCAGCCCGAGAGCCCAGGGGAAGGGCCAGCCCCAGCATTTT. Full variable domain (rest looked up from reference TRBV7-9 and TRBJ1-5): DTGVSQNPRHKITKRGQNVTFRCDPISEHNRLYWYRQTLGQGPEFLTYFQNEAQLEKSRLLSDRFSAERPKGSFSTLEIQRTEQGDSAMYLCASSPRAQGKGQPQHFGDGTRLSIL.

A remark on this clone: A far larger clone is one base from this, pointing to a likely read error. The gene calls are TRBV6-6 and TRBJ1-5; D is undetermined. The CDR3 has 13 amino acids. V was pared by 5 bases and J by 0 bases, with 5 bases between. Germline V gene sequence: CDR1 MNHNY, CDR2 SVGAGI (reference sequence). CDR3: CASSRYSNQPQHF. The DNA of the CDR3 is TGTGCCAGCAGTCGGTATAGCAATCAGCCCCAGCATTTT.

This chain connects TRBV9 to TRBJ2-6, with unresolved D. The germline V gene encodes CDR1 SGDLS and CDR2 YYNGEE. This CDR3 spans 15 amino acids. V was cut by 4 bases and J by 2 bases, with 10 bases left in between. CDR3 in amino acids: CASSRVSPGANVLTF. CDR3 sequence (DNA): TGTGCCAGCAGCCGGGTCTCGCCTGGGGCCAACGTCCTGACTTTC.

CDR3 amino acids: CASSERNGVSEKLFF. CDR3 DNA: TGTGCCAGCAGTGAACGTAACGGGGTCTCTGAAAAACTGTTTTTT. The chain joins TRBV2 to TRBJ1-4; unclear D gene. Per the germline V gene, CDR1 is SNHLY and CDR2 is FYNNEI. This CDR3 region has 15 residues. V gave up 2 bases and J gave up 7 bases, with 14 bases separating them.

Here the CDR3 reads CASSGQGGKQYF. As DNA, the CDR3 is TGTGCCAGCAGTGGACAGGGGGGAAAGCAGTACTTC. The chain combines TRBV2 with TRBJ2-7, with 9 bases aligning to TRBD1. The CDR3 is 12 amino acids. The germline V gene has CDR1 SNHLY and CDR2 FYNNEI. After removal of 4 bases from V and 8 bases from J, the junction contained 3 bases not matched to a gene.

The chain has TRBV5-1 and TRBJ2-5; a possible D gene is TRBD2 (5 bases). The CDR3 is 14 amino acids. CDR1 and CDR2 (germline): SGHRS, YFSETQ. The ends were cut back, 4 bases at V and 5 bases at J, with 15 bases in the middle. The CDR3: CASSVIPSGETQYF. For the CDR3, the DNA is TGCGCCAGCAGCGTGATCCCTTCGGGGGAGACCCAGTACTTC.

A note on this clone: Germline and junction disagree at one end, which may indicate a read error. The chain links TRBV2 to TRBJ2-5, with 12 bases lining up with TRBD2. Germline-derived CDR1 and CDR2 are SNHLY and FYNNEI. This CDR3 contains 14 residues. CDR3 coding DNA: TGTGCAAGCAGACTAGCGGGAGTTTGGGAGACCCAGTACTTC. Translating gives CASRLAGVWETQYF.

The chain carries TRBV7-3 and TRBJ2-1, with D perhaps matching TRBD2 (6 bases). Germline lookup yields CDR1 SGHTA and CDR2 FQGTGA. This CDR3 spans 14 amino acids. V was clipped by 3 bases and J by 5 bases, with 11 bases between them. The CDR3 reads CASSFGGPNNEQFF. CDR3 sequence (DNA): TGTGCCAGCAGCTTCGGGGGACCCAACAATGAGCAGTTCTTC.

About this clone: The same CDR3 also results from other DNA sequences found in this sample. The chain uses TRBV18 and TRBJ2-7; TRBD2 matches 11 bases. Germline values: CDR1 KGHSH, CDR2 LQKENI. The trim removed 2 bases at V and 4 bases at J, leaving 4 bases unmatched. This CDR3 has 15 residues. CDR3 region: CASSPGTSGKYEQYF. The CDR3, as DNA: TGTGCCAGCTCACCAGGGACTAGCGGAAAGTACGAGCAGTACTTC.

The rearrangement uses TRBV5-5 and TRBJ1-4; no firm D call. CDR1 is SGHKS, CDR2 YYEKEE, per germline (reference sequence). CDR3 length: 15 amino acids. The ends were cut back, 1 base at V and 5 bases at J, with 12 bases in the middle. The CDR3 sequence: CASSLIEGLNEKLFF. The CDR3 DNA is TGTGCCAGCAGCTTGATTGAAGGGCTGAATGAAAAACTGTTTTTT. Drawing the rest from reference TRBV5-5 and TRBJ1-4, the complete variable domain is DAGVTQSPTHLIKTRGQQVTLRCSPISGHKSVSWYQQVLGQGPQFIFQYYEKEERGRGNFPDRFSARQFPNYSSELNVNALLLGDSALYLCASSLIEGLNEKLFFGSGTQLSVL.

The gene calls are TRBV29-1 and TRBJ2-2, with 7 bases identical to TRBD2. V lost 4 bases and J lost 7; bases outside the gene matches: 9. CDR3 length: 14 amino acids. CDR1 SQVTM and CDR2 ANQGSEA come from the germline V gene. The CDR3 sequence: CSVGAGATDGELFF. CDR3 nucleotides: TGCAGCGTTGGGGCGGGAGCAACGGACGGGGAGCTGTTTTTT.

The rearrangement joins TRBV4-3 to TRBJ1-5; D is unclear. Trimming took 2 bases from V and 3 from J, leaving 11 bases between them. The germline V gene encodes CDR1 LGHNA and CDR2 YSLEER. The CDR3 runs 15 residues. The CDR3 coding sequence is TGCGCCAGCAGCCAAAATTTAGTGTCCAATCAGCCCCAGCATTTT. Encoded protein: CASSQNLVSNQPQHF.

The rearrangement uses TRBV28 and TRBJ2-7, with D possibly matching TRBD1 (6 bases). Germline lookup yields CDR1 MDHEN and CDR2 SYDVKM. V was trimmed by 5 bases and J by 2 bases, leaving 13 bases between them. There are 14 residues in the CDR3. The CDR3 loop reads CASSAGTITYEQYF. The CDR3 nucleotides read TGTGCCAGCAGTGCCGGGACAATCACCTACGAGCAGTACTTC.

The J gene is TRBJ1-2, the V gene TRBV7-8; TRBD1 matches at 10 bases. The J segment lost 6 bases and the V segment lost 5 bases, leaving 3 bases of the junction unmatched. CDR1 is SGHVS and CDR2 is FQNEAQ in the germline V gene. The length of the CDR3 is 13 residues. CDR3 coding DNA: TGTGCCAGCAGCAGGGGACAGGGGCATGGCTACACCTTC. The encoded protein is CASSRGQGHGYTF.

The V and J genes are TRBV5-1 and TRBJ2-3, with 8 bases identical to TRBD1. Germline V gene lookup returns CDR1 SGHRS and CDR2 YFSETQ. The CDR3 runs 15 residues. V was clipped by 3 bases and J by 6 bases; unmatched bases: 9. The CDR3 coding sequence is TGCGCCAGCAGCTGGTTGGACAGGGTCGGGGATACGCAGTATTTT. Its translation: CASSWLDRVGDTQYF. The full variable domain, with the rest looked up from reference TRBV5-1 and TRBJ2-3, is KAGVTQTPRYLIKTRGQQVTLSCSPISGHRSVSWYQQTPGQGLQFLFEYFSETQRNKGNFPGRFSGRQFSNSRSEMNVSTLELGDSALYLCASSWLDRVGDTQYFGPGTRLTVL.

In regard to this clone: A clone one base away is much larger, so this may be a read error. The rearrangement uses TRBV5-6 and TRBJ2-7, with TRBD1 matching over 7 bases. CDR3 length: 14 amino acids. The V and J ends lost 0 bases and 3 bases, in that order; junction bases with no gene match: 3. Germline CDR1 and CDR2: SGHDT and YYEEEE. The CDR3 DNA reads as TGTGCCAGCAGCTTGGGAGGGGGCGGCTACGAGCAGTACTTC. It translates to CASSLGGGGYEQYF.

The chain employs TRBV9 and TRBJ1-3, with D perhaps TRBD1 (5 bases). V shed 0 bases and J shed 3 bases, with 7 bases lying between them. The CDR3 length is 14 residues. CDR1 and CDR2 (germline): SGDLS, YYNGEE. The CDR3 spells CASSVDGGGNTIYF. CDR3 sequence (DNA): TGTGCCAGCAGCGTAGATGGGGGTGGAAACACCATATATTTT.

The chain combines TRBV5-4 with TRBJ2-2; no clear D. Germline assignment: CDR1 SGHNT and CDR2 YYREEE (reference sequence). V lost 1 base, J lost 2 bases, and 9 bases lay in between. This CDR3 has 15 residues. The CDR3 DNA sequence: TGTGCCAGCAGCTTGAAACTCGGAAACACCGGGGAGCTGTTTTTT. It translates to CASSLKLGNTGELFF.

The chain recombines TRBV29-1 with TRBJ2-7; weak D call: TRBD1 (5 bases). Germline V gene lookup returns CDR1 SQVTM and CDR2 ANQGSEA. The CDR3 covers 12 residues. Trimming shortened V by 7 bases and J by 0 bases, and 10 bases separated the two germline ends. Here the CDR3 DNA reads TGCAGCGCTATGACAGACTCCTACGAGCAGTACTTC. Its protein product is CSAMTDSYEQYF.

This clone was picked up a small number of times. CDR3 sequence reads: CASSERSGRETQYF. The DNA of the CDR3 is TGTGCCAGCAGTGAGAGGAGTGGGCGAGAGACCCAGTACTTC. V gene TRBV25-1 combines with J gene TRBJ2-5; D not resolved. CDR1 and CDR2 from the germline V gene are MGHDK and SYGVNS. V shed 3 bases and J shed 4 bases, with 12 bases lying between them. This CDR3 has 14 amino acids. The variable domain in full, with the rest retrieved from reference TRBV25-1 and TRBJ2-5, is EADIYQTPRYLVIGTGKKITLECSQTMGHDKMYWYQQDPGMELHLIHYSYGVNSTEKGDLSSESTVSRIRTEHFPLTLESARPSHTSQYLCASSERSGRETQYFGPGTRLLVL.

V gene TRBV5-1 combines with J gene TRBJ2-5; D gene ambiguous. Germline CDR1 SGHRS, CDR2 YFSETQ. Trimming shortened V by 0 bases and J by 1 base, and 13 bases separated the two germline ends. The CDR3 sequence is 16 residues long. CDR3 region: CASSLVYRGLQETQYF. The DNA of the CDR3 is TGCGCCAGCAGCTTGGTCTACAGAGGCCTCCAAGAGACCCAGTACTTC.

V and J are TRBV15 and TRBJ2-3; 7 bases agree with TRBD2. The V and J ends lost 5 bases and 8 bases, in that order; junction bases with no gene match: 4. The germline gives CDR1 LNHNV, CDR2 YYDKDF (reference sequence). CDR3 length: 12 amino acids. The CDR3 here is CATSLSGGTQYF. CDR3 DNA: TGTGCCACCAGCCTCTCGGGGGGTACGCAGTATTTT.

This clone came up once. The gene calls are TRBV19 and TRBJ2-7, with TRBD1 as a possible D gene (5 bases). The CDR3 extends over 14 amino acids. With 6 bases removed from V and 5 bases from J, the gap between germline ends came to 17 bases. Germline values: CDR1 LNHDA, CDR2 SQIVND (reference sequence). As DNA, the CDR3 is TGTGCCAGTAGGCGAACCCCAGGGTCCCACGAGCAGTACTTC. This sequence encodes CASRRTPGSHEQYF. The whole variable domain, filled in from reference TRBV19 and TRBJ2-7, reads DGGITQSPKYLFRKEGQNVTLSCEQNLNHDAMYWYRQDPGQGLRLIYYSQIVNDFQKGDIAEGYSVSREKKESFPLTVTSAQKNPTAFYLCASRRTPGSHEQYFGPGTRLTVT.

The chain employs TRBV5-1 and TRBJ2-7; 12 nucleotides align to TRBD1. The V gene end was trimmed by 4 bases and the J gene end by 0 bases; junction bases not matched to a gene: 2. CDR1 is SGHRS and CDR2 is YFSETQ in the germline V gene. The CDR3 has 15 residues. The CDR3 sequence: CASSRDRGPSYEQYF. The CDR3 DNA sequence: TGCGCCAGCAGCAGGGACAGGGGGCCCTCCTACGAGCAGTACTTC.

The V and J genes are TRBV7-2 and TRBJ2-3, with D maybe TRBD2 (5 bases). There are 15 residues in the CDR3. Germline V lookup: CDR1 SGHTA, CDR2 FQGNSA. Trimming pared 3 bases from V and 5 bases from J, leaving 15 bases between. The CDR3: CASSFLTSGEDTQYF. CDR3 DNA sequence: TGTGCCAGCAGCTTCCTAACAAGCGGAGAAGATACGCAGTATTTT.

This clone was recorded many times. The sample carries other DNA sequences with the same CDR3. V gene TRBV20-1 combines with J gene TRBJ1-2, with D uncertain. The germline V gene encodes CDR1 DFQATT and CDR2 SNEGSKA (reference sequence). This CDR3 is built from 11 residues. The V gene lost 6 bases and the J gene lost 8 bases, with 13 bases spanning the gap. The CDR3 DNA is TGCAGTGCCGGACGTGGGGAAGGCTACACCTTC. Translation gives CSAGRGEGYTF.

The genes are TRBV29-1 and TRBJ2-7, with 9 bases fitting TRBD1. Germline lookup yields CDR1 SQVTM and CDR2 ANQGSEA. V was clipped by 4 bases and J by 4 bases; unmatched bases: 8. The CDR3 runs to 14 residues. The CDR3 sequence: CSVGGGTGRYEQYF. In nucleotides, the CDR3 is TGCAGCGTTGGGGGCGGGACAGGGCGGTACGAGCAGTACTTC.

The rearrangement links TRBV6-5 to TRBJ2-5; D is uncertain. V was clipped by 6 bases and J by 0 bases, with 8 bases between them. The V gene's germline CDR1 is MNHEY and CDR2 SVGAGI. The CDR3 spans 13 residues. CDR3 DNA sequence: TGTGCCAGCAGAGGACGGAACCAAGAGACCCAGTACTTC. Translated: CASRGRNQETQYF.

The V and J genes are TRBV2 and TRBJ2-1, with D uncertain. Per germline, CDR1 SNHLY and CDR2 FYNNEI. The germline V and J ends were trimmed by 8 bases and 2 bases, with 4 bases remaining between them. There are 11 residues in the CDR3. The CDR3 coding sequence is TGTGCCAGCCAAGCCTACAATGAGCAGTTCTTC. Residues: CASQAYNEQFF. Full variable domain (rest looked up from reference TRBV2 and TRBJ2-1): EPEVTQTPSHQVTQMGQEVILRCVPISNHLYFYWYRQILGQKVEFLVSFYNNEISEKSEIFDDQFSVERPDGSNFTLKIRSTKLEDSAMYFCASQAYNEQFFGPGTRLTVL.